The entry below describes one TCR beta chain. This clonotype has just one count. Its antigen is currently not known. Per-nucleotide qualities are absent, and no much larger clonotype sits a single base away. A lone read gives weak evidence. The sample originates from a study of CD8 T cells in Susac syndrome (dated by TCRdb to between 2017 and 2020). Background on the whole study: The study used repertoire sequencing to test whether antigen drove CD8+ T cell activation and differentiation in Susac syndrome. CD8+ T cell repertoire clonality was compared between about a dozen healthy donors, some 14 Susac syndrome patients and around 15 multiple sclerosis patients. Here is what the overall study found, with its caveats: The TCR sequencing and HLA analysis was acknowledged to have included a relatively small number of individuals.

RNA was extracted using the RNeasy kit, and roughly 0.5 to 1 ug of the RNA was reverse transcribed with random hexamers. The immunoSEQ multiplex PCR assay, covering 54 Vbeta and 13 Jbeta segments, was used to amplify TCR beta CDR3 regions. To correct PCR amplification bias, a synthetic template baseline was used for both primer optimization and computational correction. From the authors' description of their analysis: Reads were assigned to V, D and J genes according to IMGT and analyzed in immunoSEQ Analyzer, with only productive sequences retained. Clonality was calculated as one minus the Shannon entropy normalized by log2 of the number of productive unique sequences. Public and private clones were assessed among the 100 most prevalent clones of each patient and control. A clone was defined as Susac-specific if it was absent from the healthy and MS cohorts, from about a thousand published viral clones and from other ImmuneACCESS disease sequences. Starting from the raw public reads, TCRdb applied fastp trimming at Q25, assembled clones with MiXCR and retained in-frame beta chains. Rows merge per CDR3 protein into single entries with the most common DNA and genes. These V and J calls are TCRdb output, not the study's own analysis. The sample table holds about 180,000 distinct CDR3 sequences, of which 95% were seen once. The ten most abundant clones make up 0.15% to 0.2% of the sample.

High-throughput TCR beta sequencing profiled peripheral blood CD8+ and CD4+ T cells from healthy donors, Susac syndrome patients and multiple sclerosis patients. Treatment-naive patients with stable or active relapsing-remitting disease fulfilling revised McDonald criteria were used as multiple sclerosis controls. Bulk CD8+ and CD4+ T cells were purified magnetically by negative isolation, whereas CD8+ TEMRA cells were enriched by FACS. Blood was drawn into EDTA tubes, processed within 24 hours, and PBMCs were isolated by density gradient centrifugation. PBMCs intended for TCR sequencing were frozen in liquid nitrogen and were later thawed in a 37 degrees C water bath. Purity of sorted or isolated CD4+, CD8+ and CD8+ TEMRA cells was at least 90%. The clonotype comes from a human donor with multiple sclerosis. The source material was CD8+ T cells from PBMCs.

At the DNA level, the sequence is TGTGCCAGCAGCTCAACCATGGGTAATCAGCCCCAGCATTTT. Its amino acids are CASSSTMGNQPQHF. The sequence is built from TRBV7-9 and TRBJ1-5; no D gene is confidently identified. Reading the germline V gene (reference sequence) gives CDR1 SEHNR and CDR2 FQNEAQ. CDR3 length: 14 amino acids, cysteine to phenylalanine. Of all the DNA, just the CDR3 is kept, 42 bases in frame from base 1. V drops 4 bases and J drops 4 bases, leaving 11 bases in between.